The 8 T cell receptor beta chains given below trace back to one sample, sequenced in a study of human T cells and chemical hapten exposure. Indicated time point: patch test 2, 6 weeks after DPC sensitization. Treatment described: therapeutic diphenylcyclopropenone sensitization with weekly scalp DPC. One entry per CDR3 protein, called by TCRdb with MiXCR from the RACE reads. The sample holds over 60,000 distinct CDR3 sequences, over 9% seen once. The sample was whole blood, taken in connection with sensitization to the hapten diphenylcyclopropenone (DPC). These receptors were collected from a woman aged 45-60 years with alopecia areata. Some clones in this sample may be carry-over from other donors' samples.

This clonotype was picked up many times. Written as DNA, the CDR3 is TGTGCCAGCAGGCCATACGGCAATCAGCCCCAGCATTTT. It specifies CASRPYGNQPQHF. The rearrangement links TRBV6-5 to TRBJ1-5; D is undetermined. The CDR3 consists of 13 residues. The V gene's germline CDR1 is MNHEY and CDR2 SVGAGI. Deletions cut 6 bases from V and 2 bases from J, with 8 bases between.

This clonotype was counted at least ten times. The chain couples TRBV2 to TRBJ2-5; the D gene could be TRBD1 or TRBD2 (7 bases each). V lost 8 bases and J lost 5, with 15 bases in between. This CDR3 has 13 amino acids. CDR1 and CDR2 from the germline V gene are SNHLY and FYNNEI. The CDR3: CASLDREGETQYF. The CDR3 DNA is TGTGCCAGCCTTGACAGGGAGGGCGAGACCCAGTACTTC.

This chain joins TRBV5-5 and TRBJ2-7, with 10 bases matching TRBD1. J gave up 4 bases and V 3 bases, and 7 bases lay outside the gene matches. Germline lookup yields CDR1 SGHKS and CDR2 YYEKEE (reference sequence). The CDR3 spans 15 residues. This chain's CDR3 is CASSSSGTGDYEQYF. CDR3 DNA sequence: TGTGCCAGCAGCTCATCCGGGACAGGGGATTACGAGCAGTACTTC.

This clonotype appeared a few times. The CDR3 DNA reads as TGTGCCAGCGCCCCTAGGGGGGAACCGAATCAGCCCCAGCATTTT. Its translation: CASAPRGEPNQPQHF. V usage is TRBV12-3 or TRBV12-4 and J usage is TRBJ1-5, with D perhaps matching TRBD1 (6 bases). CDR3 length: 15 residues. V dropped 8 bases and J dropped 4 bases, with 18 bases sitting between them.

The chain joins TRBV6-5 to TRBJ2-5; 9 bases are shared with TRBD1. The CDR3 runs to 16 residues. Losses at the gene ends were 5 bases for V and 5 bases for J; bases not matched to a gene: 12. Germline V gene data show CDR1 as MNHEY and CDR2 as SVGAGI. CDR3 coding DNA: TGTGCCAGCAGTCGATCCGGGACAGGGACTATGGAGACCCAGTACTTC. Amino acids: CASSRSGTGTMETQYF.

The gene calls are TRBV4-2 and TRBJ1-5, with 8 bases matching TRBD1. There are 14 residues in the CDR3. Germline assignment: CDR1 LGHNA and CDR2 YNFKEQ. Trimming cost V 0 bases and J 7 bases; bases outside gene matches: 2. CDR3 loop: CASSQDSGGQPQHF. DNA for the CDR3: TGTGCCAGCAGCCAAGATTCAGGGGGCCAGCCCCAGCATTTT.

This clonotype was counted many times. The chain uses TRBV20-1 and TRBJ2-1, with D perhaps TRBD1 or TRBD2 (6 bases each). Germline V gene data show CDR1 as DFQATT and CDR2 as SNEGSKA (reference sequence). The CDR3 has 16 residues. V gave up 6 bases and J gave up 7 bases, with 25 bases separating them. In nucleotides, the CDR3 is TGCAGTGCCGCTCGAGAAGGCAGCGGAGGGGGGAATGAGCAGTTCTTC. This translates into CSAAREGSGGGNEQFF.

To note about this clonotype: One base away lies a much larger clone, so this may be a sequencing read error. Given the absence of the conserved phenylalanine or tryptophan at the CDR3 end, a read error is likely. The chain employs TRBV7-7 and TRBJ2-7; D might be TRBD1 or TRBD2, each matching 6 bases. V was shortened by 4 bases and J by 8 bases, with 15 bases between the two germline ends. Germline V gives CDR1 SSHAT, CDR2 FNYEAQ (reference sequence). The CDR3 runs to 13 residues. CDR3 amino acids: CASSSQGGLQQYS. As DNA, the CDR3 is TGTGCCAGCAGCTCCCAAGGGGGGTTGCAGCAGTACTCC.